This TCR beta chain came from a study of shared clonotypes between healthy human individuals. Findings of the study overall: Non-shared clonotypes displayed generation probabilities falling below those of clonotypes present in all four donors.

The assay was immunoSEQ multiplex PCR, and TCRdb's table has in-frame clones only and misses some. The data hold 2 million to 2.5 million clones, with less than 95% observed a single time. The germline V and J ends were trimmed by 8 bases and 7 bases, with 21 bases remaining between them. The germline V gene has CDR1 SNHLY and CDR2 FYNNEI. The CDR3 consists of 15 residues. Of note for this clone: Antigen unknown.

Input material: naive CD4+ T cells from PBMCs. The subset denotes: CD45RA+ positively selected. This chain uses TRBV2 with TRBJ1-5, with D tentatively TRBD1 (6 bases). This TCR came from a man aged 18 to 30 in good health. Some clones in this sample may be carry-over from other donors' samples. The CDR3 DNA follows: TGTGCCAGCGGTGCCCGTAACGGGGGCGGGCAGCCCCAGCATTTT. The encoded protein is CASGARNGGGQPQHF.